What follows describes a single TCR beta chain. What it recognizes is unknown. The V gene lost 1 base and the J gene lost 5 bases, with 11 bases spanning the gap. The CDR3 runs to 15 residues. Germline CDR1 is SGHTA and CDR2 is FQGNSA. The data derive from a study of identical twins. Findings and caveats of the study: Out-of-frame alpha sequences shared by twins were enriched for low generation probability. Insertions were reduced in abundant cord blood beta clonotypes but not in memory repertoires.

TCRdb ran MiXCR on the 5' RACE reads and lists one entry per CDR3 protein. The profile covers some 500,000 distinct CDR3 sequences, with 22% appearing a single time and about 0.91% taken by the ten largest. This same sample was also part of a study on T cells expressing NK-cell markers. From that report: Among the eight sequenced donors, seven tested HCMV-seropositive and one tested seronegative. Among CD8+ T cells from 5 to 7 donors, dominant NKG2C+ clonotypes accounted for about 1.0-7.0%.

This receptor was obtained from a woman between 18 and 29 years old in good health. The sample taken for sequencing was CD4+ T cells sorted from blood. The rearrangement joins TRBV7-2 to TRBJ2-2; D remains unclear. The CDR3 DNA reads as TGTGCCAGCAGCTTAGAAAATGGGGTAACCGGGGAGCTGTTTTTT. This codes for CASSLENGVTGELFF.